This TCR beta chain is drawn from a study of T-cell reconstitution after alpha-beta-depleted transplantation in children. Overall study results and limits: Expanded graft clones, several hundred of them, were reportedly the source of alpha-beta T cells about two months after transplant. Recipient T cells and thymic progenitors that survived were the source of the high TCRbeta diversity seen at day 60 in some patients.

About this clonotype: Its antigen is not identified.

V was clipped by 7 bases and J by 3 bases, with 9 bases between them. The CDR3 spans 12 residues. In germline, CDR1 is ENHRY, CDR2 SYGVKD. The TCRbeta library incorporated unique molecular identifiers. TCRdb passed the PCR reads through MiXCR, listing each CDR3 protein once. The sample yields 500,000 to 750,000 distinct CDR3 sequences, 13% seen once. Here the sequenced sample was PBMCs, mostly from graft donor cells, taken 360 days after TCRalphabeta/CD19-depleted stem cell transplant. The sequence was collected from a male patient younger than 18 who had a stem cell transplant for acute myeloid leukemia, so the T cells may come from the graft donor. This sequence joins TRBV10-3 and TRBJ2-5, with a tentative D call TRBD1 (5 bases). The CDR3: CAIMDKEETQYF. CDR3 DNA: TGTGCCATCATGGACAAGGAAGAGACCCAGTACTTC.